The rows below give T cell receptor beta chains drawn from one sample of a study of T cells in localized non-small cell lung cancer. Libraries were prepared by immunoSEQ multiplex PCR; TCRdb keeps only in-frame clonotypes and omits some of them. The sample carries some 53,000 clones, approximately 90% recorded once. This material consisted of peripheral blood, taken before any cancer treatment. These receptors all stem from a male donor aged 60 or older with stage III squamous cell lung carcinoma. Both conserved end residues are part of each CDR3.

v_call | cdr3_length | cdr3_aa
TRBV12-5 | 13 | CASGVGGSYGYTF
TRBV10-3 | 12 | CAISEAAYEQYF
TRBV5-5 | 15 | CASSPAAPVTYEQYF
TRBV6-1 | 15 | CASSASGGATDTQYF
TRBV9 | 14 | CASSVAAGGTEAFF
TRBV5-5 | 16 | CASSLVPGRDNSPLHF
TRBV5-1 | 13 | CASSFSGSETQYF
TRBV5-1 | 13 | CASRTGSTGELFF
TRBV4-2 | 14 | CASSPRGITDTQYF
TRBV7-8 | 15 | CASSRRQGYNQPQHF
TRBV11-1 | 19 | CASSWPSGGQKLNTGELFF
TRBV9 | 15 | CASSARVGLNTEAFF
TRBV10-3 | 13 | CAITQQGQGQAFF
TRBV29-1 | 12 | CSATTGGETQYF
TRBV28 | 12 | CASSPRNYGYTF
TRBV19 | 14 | CASSLPGYNQPQHF
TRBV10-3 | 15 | CAISTGGIGNYGYTF
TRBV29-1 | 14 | CSVRQGPRNTEAFF
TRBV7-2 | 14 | CASRSGQGNPPLHF
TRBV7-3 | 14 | CASSLTSSGSEQYF
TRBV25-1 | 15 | CASSATGASYNEQFF
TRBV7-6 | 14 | CASSSWVLNSPLHF
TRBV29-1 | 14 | CSVDGGPGANVLTF
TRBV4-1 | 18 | CASSQDPPGGGSGNEQFF
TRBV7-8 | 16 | CASSEGDHRGQETQYF
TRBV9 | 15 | CASSVDGGSYNEQFF
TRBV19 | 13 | CASSMRATYEQYF
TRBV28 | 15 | CASSLSGQTYNEQFF
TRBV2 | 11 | CASSGRYEQYF
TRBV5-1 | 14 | CASSLGQGGDTQYF
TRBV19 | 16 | CASSGRTSGKTYEQYF
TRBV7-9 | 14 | CASSFSRGSETQYF
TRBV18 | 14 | CASSPGQANTEAFF
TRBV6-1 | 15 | CARNLIGRWSETQYF
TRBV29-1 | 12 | CSVDGQGNTIYF
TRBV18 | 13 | CASSIQGRYEQYF
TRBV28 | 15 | CASSLYRATNEKLFF
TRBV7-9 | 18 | CASSFIGHGGSDTDTQYF
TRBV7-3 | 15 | CASSRSGGNTDTQYF
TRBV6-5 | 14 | CASSNSGEYTEAFF
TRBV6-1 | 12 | CASTPGYYEQFF
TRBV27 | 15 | CASSFVTPNTGELFF
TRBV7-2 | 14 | CASSPTGAPYGYTF
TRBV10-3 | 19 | CAIRAADGLAGVTTGELFF
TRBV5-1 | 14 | CASSRSGDKETQYF
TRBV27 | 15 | CASSLERGPGEKLFF
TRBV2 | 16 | CASSNLKHRGNTEAFF
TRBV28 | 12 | CASSQPGYGYTF
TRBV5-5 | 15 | CASITSTQRGGELFF
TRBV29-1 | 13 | CSVSDRPNSPLHF
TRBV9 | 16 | CASSVGTGVGLETQYF
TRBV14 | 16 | CASSQDRGALNTEAFF
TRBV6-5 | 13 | CASSDRDNQPQHF
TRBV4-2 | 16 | CASSQDSGGGVNTQYF
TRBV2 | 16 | CASSPLAGTNTGELFF
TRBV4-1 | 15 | CASIRRDRGSYEQYF
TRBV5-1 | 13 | CASSFQGTGELFF
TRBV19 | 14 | CASRPSRDTDTQYF
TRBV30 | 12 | CAFWVGQGGYTF